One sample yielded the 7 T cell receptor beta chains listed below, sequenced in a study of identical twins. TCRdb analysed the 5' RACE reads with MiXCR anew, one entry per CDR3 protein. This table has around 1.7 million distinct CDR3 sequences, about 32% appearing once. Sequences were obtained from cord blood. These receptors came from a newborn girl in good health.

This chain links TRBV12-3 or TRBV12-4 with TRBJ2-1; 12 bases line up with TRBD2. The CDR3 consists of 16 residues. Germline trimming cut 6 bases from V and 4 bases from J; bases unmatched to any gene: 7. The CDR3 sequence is CASSPSSGGVYNEQFF. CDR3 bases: TGTGCCAGCAGCCCCTCTAGCGGGGGGGTTTACAATGAGCAGTTCTTC.

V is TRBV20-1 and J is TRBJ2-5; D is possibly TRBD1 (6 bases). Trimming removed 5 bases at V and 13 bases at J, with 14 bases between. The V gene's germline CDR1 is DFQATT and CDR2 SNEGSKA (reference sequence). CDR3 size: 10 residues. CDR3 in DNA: TGCAGTGCTGGGACACGGGGCAGGTACTTC. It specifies CSAGTRGRYF.

CDR3 residues: CSARQRVQRNEKLFF. The CDR3 bases are TGCAGTGCTAGACAGCGAGTACAACGTAATGAAAAACTGTTTTTT. V gene TRBV20-1 combines with J gene TRBJ1-4, with unresolved D. This CDR3 is built from 15 residues. Germline values: CDR1 DFQATT, CDR2 SNEGSKA (reference sequence). Trimming took 2 bases from V and 4 from J, leaving 14 bases between them.

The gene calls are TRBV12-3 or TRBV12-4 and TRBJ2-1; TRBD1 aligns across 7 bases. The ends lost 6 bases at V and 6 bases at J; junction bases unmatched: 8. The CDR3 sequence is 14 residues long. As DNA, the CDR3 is TGTGCCAGCAGGGGACAGCCTACGGGCAATGAGCAGTTCTTC. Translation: CASRGQPTGNEQFF.

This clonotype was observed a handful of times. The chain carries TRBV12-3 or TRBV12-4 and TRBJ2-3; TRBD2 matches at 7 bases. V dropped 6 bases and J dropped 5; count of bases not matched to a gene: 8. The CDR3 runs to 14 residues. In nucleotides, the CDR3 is TGTGCCAGCAGAGAGGCGGGAGTGAGAGATACGCAGTATTTT. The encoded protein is CASREAGVRDTQYF.

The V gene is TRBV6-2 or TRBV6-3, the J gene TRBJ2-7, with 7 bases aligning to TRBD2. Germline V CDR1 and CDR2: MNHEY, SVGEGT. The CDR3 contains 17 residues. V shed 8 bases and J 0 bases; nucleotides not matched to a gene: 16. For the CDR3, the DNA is TGTGCCAGCCTAGAGCGGGGCACTTTGGGGAGCTCCTACGAGCAGTACTTC. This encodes CASLERGTLGSSYEQYF.

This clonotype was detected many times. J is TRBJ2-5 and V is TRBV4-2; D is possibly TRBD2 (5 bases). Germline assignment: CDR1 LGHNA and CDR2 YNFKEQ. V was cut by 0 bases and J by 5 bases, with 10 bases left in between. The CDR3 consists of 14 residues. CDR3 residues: CASSQEEGVETQYF. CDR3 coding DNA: TGTGCCAGCAGCCAAGAAGAGGGAGTCGAGACCCAGTACTTC.